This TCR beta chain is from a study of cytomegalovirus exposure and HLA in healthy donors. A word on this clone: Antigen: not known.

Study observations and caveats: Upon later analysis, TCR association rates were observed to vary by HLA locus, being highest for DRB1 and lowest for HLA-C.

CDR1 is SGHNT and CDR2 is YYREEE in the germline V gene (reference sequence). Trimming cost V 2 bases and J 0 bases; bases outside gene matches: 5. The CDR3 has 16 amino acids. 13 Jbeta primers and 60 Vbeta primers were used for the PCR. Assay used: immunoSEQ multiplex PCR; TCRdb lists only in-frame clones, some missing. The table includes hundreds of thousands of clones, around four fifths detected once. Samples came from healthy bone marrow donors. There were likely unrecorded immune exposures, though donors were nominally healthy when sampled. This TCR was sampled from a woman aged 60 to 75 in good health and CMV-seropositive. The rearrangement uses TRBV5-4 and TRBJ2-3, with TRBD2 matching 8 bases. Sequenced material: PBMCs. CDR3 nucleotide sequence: TGTGCCAGCAGCTTAGGAGCGGGGGTTAGCACAGATACGCAGTATTTT. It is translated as CASSLGAGVSTDTQYF.